The next 28 T cell receptor beta chains were all read from a single sample in a study of blood T cell repertoires in COVID-19 (dated by TCRdb to 2020 to 2021). Receptor amplification or capture employed the immunoSEQ multiplex PCR assay. TCRdb took over this immuneACCESS table, retaining in-frame rearrangements with V and J assigned. Such tables are incomplete; in checked studies, under half of the missing clones stem from an unresolved V gene, and the remainder is unexplained. This sample lists a few hundred thousand clones; 90% were detected once. The ten largest clonotypes hold approximately 0.55% of the sample. The material sequenced was PBMCs or T cells enriched from blood (not recorded which). These receptors came from a man between 18 and 35 years old who had recovered from COVID-19.

The chain joins TRBV14 to TRBJ1-2, with 7 bases aligning to TRBD1. V trimming: 2 bases; J trimming: 4 bases; junction bases outside the gene matches: 13. CDR1 is SGHDN, CDR2 FVKESK, per germline. This CDR3 has 17 amino acids. The CDR3 spells CASSQNRGGIRVYGYTF. The CDR3 nucleotides read TGTGCCAGCAGCCAAAACAGGGGTGGCATACGAGTCTATGGCTACACCTTC.

The V gene is TRBV3-1 (or the pseudogene TRBV3-2), the J gene TRBJ2-1; 9 nucleotides align to TRBD2. The CDR3 length is 17 residues. CDR1 and CDR2 from the germline V gene are LGHDT and YNNKEL (reference sequence). V shed 5 bases, J shed 1 base, and the junction held 9 bases outside the gene matches. CDR3 loop: CASSTFSGSPSYNEQFF. CDR3 bases: TGTGCCAGCAGCACCTTTAGCGGGAGCCCTTCCTACAATGAGCAGTTCTTC.

V and J are TRBV27 and TRBJ2-2, with D possibly being TRBD2 (5 bases). Germline V lookup: CDR1 MNHEY, CDR2 SMNVEV (reference sequence). The CDR3 consists of 14 residues. Trimming stripped 4 bases from V and 6 bases from J, with 12 bases between. In nucleotides, the CDR3 is TGTGCCAGCAGTTCAAAACTAGATTCCGGGGAGCTGTTTTTT. Its translation is CASSSKLDSGELFF.

The rearrangement links TRBV30 to TRBJ1-6; 7 nucleotides agree with TRBD1. The CDR3 sequence is 13 residues long. Trimming at V came to 3 bases and at J to 8 bases, leaving 4 bases not matched to a gene. Germline V CDR1 and CDR2: GTSNPN, SVGIG (reference sequence). The DNA for the CDR3 is TGTGCCTGGAGGGTAGGGGGCTATTCACCCCTCCACTTT. As protein: CAWRVGGYSPLHF.

V usage is TRBV11-2 and J usage is TRBJ1-5; 9 bases are a match to TRBD1. After removal of 5 bases from V and 7 bases from J, the junction contained 9 bases not matched to a gene. CDR3 size: 15 residues. Germline CDR1 SGHAT, CDR2 FQNNGV. This CDR3 reads CASSAGTGRRQPQHF. The CDR3 nucleotides read TGTGCCAGCAGCGCAGGGACAGGGCGGCGACAGCCCCAGCATTTT.

The rearrangement links TRBV20-1 to TRBJ2-3, with no clear D. From germline, CDR1 is DFQATT and CDR2 SNEGSKA (reference sequence). V was trimmed by 0 bases and J by 8 bases, leaving 6 bases between them. This CDR3 region has 11 residues. The CDR3 reads CSARDPLTQYF. The CDR3 DNA is TGCAGTGCTAGAGATCCCCTTACGCAGTATTTT.

This clone was recorded only once. The chain uses TRBV2 and TRBJ1-6; 7 positions agree with TRBD1. Germline V gene data show CDR1 as SNHLY and CDR2 as FYNNEI. V was pared by 4 bases and J by 0 bases, with 9 bases of the junction left unmatched. The CDR3 extends over 18 amino acids. The CDR3: CASSVGQDNPSYNSPLHF. CDR3 nucleotides: TGTGCCAGCAGTGTCGGACAGGACAACCCCTCCTATAATTCACCCCTCCACTTT.

The chain combines TRBV7-9 with TRBJ2-4, with TRBD1 as a possible D gene (5 bases). Germline loops: CDR1 SEHNR, CDR2 FQNEAQ (reference sequence). Trimming removed 5 bases from V and 9 bases from J, with 11 bases in between. The CDR3 covers 12 residues. The CDR3 region is CASSPTGTIQYF. The DNA of the CDR3 is TGTGCCAGCAGCCCCACAGGAACCATTCAGTACTTC.

The gene calls are TRBV3-1 (or the pseudogene TRBV3-2) and TRBJ2-3, with 7 bases fitting TRBD2. CDR3 length: 15 amino acids. Germline V CDR1 and CDR2: LGHDT, YNNKEL (reference sequence). Unmatched junction bases numbered 5, after V lost 1 base and J lost 4 bases. This chain's CDR3 is CASSQADGRSDTQYF. The CDR3 region has the DNA TGTGCCAGCAGCCAAGCTGACGGGAGGTCAGATACGCAGTATTTT.

This chain uses TRBV4-1 with TRBJ2-1; 11 bases are a match to TRBD2. Germline V gene lookup returns CDR1 MGHRA and CDR2 YSYEKL. Trimming at V came to 0 bases and at J to 4 bases, leaving 8 bases not matched to a gene. This CDR3 has 18 residues. The CDR3 sequence is CASSQDLIGTSGYNEQFF. The DNA for the CDR3 is TGCGCCAGCAGCCAAGATCTTATTGGGACTAGCGGATACAATGAGCAGTTCTTC.

The chain combines TRBV29-1 with TRBJ1-3, with TRBD1 identical over 11 bases. The CDR3 spans 14 residues. Trimming at V came to 8 bases and at J to 7 bases, leaving 10 bases not matched to a gene. Germline CDR1 reads SQVTM; CDR2 reads ANQGSEA. This CDR3 reads CSRTGGLGGNTIYF. Written as DNA, the CDR3 is TGCAGCAGGACAGGGGGCTTAGGAGGTAACACCATATATTTT.

The V and J genes are TRBV6-6 and TRBJ1-4, with D perhaps TRBD1 (5 bases). The CDR3 consists of 15 residues. From germline, CDR1 is MNHNY and CDR2 SVGAGI (reference sequence). Trimming pared 4 bases from V and 6 bases from J, leaving 15 bases between. CDR3 in amino acids: CASSSTSTGDEKLFF. DNA of the CDR3: TGTGCCAGCAGTTCTACGAGTACGGGGGATGAAAAACTGTTTTTT.

Here the CDR3 DNA reads TGTGCCAGCAGCCAAGATCGAGTGGGAGGGCCGGAGACCCAGTACTTC. Protein product: CASSQDRVGGPETQYF. The rearrangement links TRBV3-1 (or the pseudogene TRBV3-2) to TRBJ2-5; TRBD2 agrees at 7 bases. The ends lost 0 bases at V and 5 bases at J; junction bases unmatched: 9. The germline V gene encodes CDR1 LGHDT and CDR2 YNNKEL (reference sequence). The CDR3 length is 16 residues.

This clone was picked up one time. The chain couples TRBV19 to TRBJ2-2; 9 nucleotides agree with TRBD1. Germline CDR1 reads LNHDA; CDR2 reads SQIVND (reference sequence). The CDR3 has 14 amino acids. Trimming at V came to 10 bases and at J to 2 bases, leaving 5 bases not matched to a gene. The CDR3 region is CAIMDRGNTGELFF. In DNA form, the CDR3 reads TGTGCCATCATGGACAGGGGCAACACCGGGGAGCTGTTTTTT.

The chain employs TRBV7-9 and TRBJ2-2; the D is unclear. CDR3 length: 16 amino acids. Germline CDR1 and CDR2: SEHNR and FQNEAQ (reference sequence). V was pared by 2 bases and J by 7 bases, with 17 bases between. In DNA form, the CDR3 reads TGTGCCAGCAGCTTATGGAGCGCCGCCCCGGGCGGGGAGCTGTTTTTT. Translation gives CASSLWSAAPGGELFF.

This clone appeared once. The J gene is TRBJ1-1, the V gene TRBV2; D not certain. Germline-derived CDR1 and CDR2 are SNHLY and FYNNEI. The V end was cut by 6 bases, the J end by 11 bases, with 22 bases between. This CDR3 has 14 residues. The CDR3 DNA is TGTGCCAGCAGGAAGTTGGTCCCATCCACTCCGGCTTTCTTT. Its translation: CASRKLVPSTPAFF.

The V and J genes are TRBV9 and TRBJ1-3; unclear D gene. Per germline, CDR1 SGDLS and CDR2 YYNGEE. CDR3 length: 12 amino acids. V was shortened by 4 bases and J by 4 bases, with 6 bases between the two germline ends. As DNA, the CDR3 is TGTGCCAGCAGCCCCCTGGGAAACACCATATATTTT. The encoded protein is CASSPLGNTIYF.

V and J are TRBV18 and TRBJ1-1, with 9 bases matching TRBD1. Trimming at V came to 4 bases and at J to 3 bases, leaving 3 bases not matched to a gene. The CDR3 is made up of 14 amino acids. Germline CDR1 reads KGHSH; CDR2 reads LQKENI. CDR3 residues: CASSRDRAYTEAFF. For the CDR3, the DNA is TGTGCCAGCTCACGGGACAGGGCTTACACTGAAGCTTTCTTT.

This sequence joins TRBV6-5 and TRBJ1-6; 8 bases map to TRBD1. The CDR3 totals 15 residues. From germline, CDR1 is MNHEY and CDR2 SVGAGI. With 2 bases clipped from V and 6 bases from J, the junction kept 3 bases outside the gene matches. This chain's CDR3 is CASSYQGQANSPLHF. The CDR3 DNA reads as TGTGCCAGCAGTTACCAGGGACAGGCTAATTCACCCCTCCACTTT.

V gene TRBV11-2 combines with J gene TRBJ1-1; D ambiguous. Between the trimmed V and J ends, which lost 5 bases and 4 bases, there was a span of 11 bases. CDR1 is SGHAT, CDR2 FQNNGV, per germline. The CDR3 runs to 13 residues. In DNA, the CDR3 is TGTGCCAGCAGCCCGGAGGTGGTCACTGAAGCTTTCTTT. It encodes CASSPEVVTEAFF. Looking up the rest from reference TRBV11-2 and TRBJ1-1 gives the full variable domain: EAGVAQSPRYKIIEKRQSVAFWCNPISGHATLYWYQQILGQGPKLLIQFQNNGVVDDSQLPKDRFSAERLKGVDSTLKIQPAKLEDSAVYLCASSPEVVTEAFFGQGTRLTVV.

The chain uses TRBV4-1 and TRBJ1-2; a possible D gene is TRBD1 (6 bases). Trimming pared 4 bases from V and 7 bases from J, leaving 13 bases between. The V gene's germline CDR1 is MGHRA and CDR2 YSYEKL. The CDR3 spans 13 residues. Here the CDR3 DNA reads TGCGCCAGCAGCCGGGGGGGCAAATCTGGCTACACCTTC. Translating gives CASSRGGKSGYTF.

V and J are TRBV7-9 and TRBJ2-5; D might be TRBD2 (5 bases). Trimming took off 1 base at V and 9 bases at J, with 12 bases between the two ends. The CDR3 has 13 amino acids. Germline V gene sequence: CDR1 SEHNR, CDR2 FQNEAQ (reference sequence). The CDR3 is CASSLGPLEAQYF. The CDR3 DNA is TGTGCCAGCAGCTTAGGGCCACTGGAGGCCCAGTACTTC.

CDR3 sequence: CASRPETGTGKREQYF. CDR3 DNA: TGTGCCAGTAGACCCGAGACCGGGACAGGGAAACGCGAGCAGTACTTC. The chain couples TRBV19 to TRBJ2-7, with 9 bases fitting TRBD1. CDR1 and CDR2 (germline): LNHDA, SQIVND (reference sequence). The V gene end was trimmed by 6 bases and the J gene end by 6 bases; junction bases not matched to a gene: 15. The CDR3 consists of 16 residues. Full variable domain (missing parts from reference TRBV19 and TRBJ2-7): DGGITQSPKYLFRKEGQNVTLSCEQNLNHDAMYWYRQDPGQGLRLIYYSQIVNDFQKGDIAEGYSVSREKKESFPLTVTSAQKNPTAFYLCASRPETGTGKREQYFGPGTRLTVT.

This chain joins TRBV5-1 and TRBJ2-2; 9 nucleotides align to TRBD2. V shed 4 bases and J 7 bases; nucleotides not matched to a gene: 14. CDR3 length: 17 amino acids. In germline, CDR1 is SGHRS, CDR2 YFSETQ. This chain's CDR3 is CASSPSTAGGLGGELFF. For the CDR3, the DNA is TGCGCCAGCAGCCCCTCTACCGCGGGAGGGCTTGGCGGGGAGCTGTTTTTT. The complete variable domain, with remaining parts taken from reference TRBV5-1 and TRBJ2-2, reads KAGVTQTPRYLIKTRGQQVTLSCSPISGHRSVSWYQQTPGQGLQFLFEYFSETQRNKGNFPGRFSGRQFSNSRSEMNVSTLELGDSALYLCASSPSTAGGLGGELFFGEGSRLTVL.

This rearrangement joins TRBV6-5 to TRBJ2-7; TRBD1 agrees at 7 bases. The V and J ends lost 9 bases and 2 bases, in that order; junction bases with no gene match: 4. The V gene's germline CDR1 is MNHEY and CDR2 SVGAGI. The CDR3 sequence is 12 residues long. This CDR3 is CASWDRPYEQYF. The CDR3 region has the DNA TGTGCCAGTTGGGACAGACCCTACGAGCAGTACTTC.

CDR3 sequence: CASSEGVRAGGFF. As DNA, the CDR3 is TGTGCCAGCAGTGAAGGGGTTCGGGCGGGCGGCTTCTTT. This chain links TRBV2 with TRBJ1-1; D is undetermined. The germline V gene encodes CDR1 SNHLY and CDR2 FYNNEI. Trimming shortened V by 1 base and J by 14 bases, and 17 bases separated the two germline ends. The CDR3 has 13 amino acids. Supplemented by reference TRBV2 and TRBJ1-1, the full variable domain reads EPEVTQTPSHQVTQMGQEVILRCVPISNHLYFYWYRQILGQKVEFLVSFYNNEISEKSEIFDDQFSVERPDGSNFTLKIRSTKLEDSAMYFCASSEGVRAGGFFGQGTRLTVV.

V gene TRBV28 combines with J gene TRBJ1-5; D is uncertain. The CDR3 totals 14 residues. The V end lost 5 bases, the J end lost 0 bases, and 8 bases lay between the germline ends. Germline CDR1 reads MDHEN; CDR2 reads SYDVKM. CDR3 in DNA: TGTGCCAGCAGTGATGAGTATAGCAATCAGCCCCAGCATTTT. It specifies CASSDEYSNQPQHF.

Comment on this clone: The same CDR3 arises from other DNA sequences in this sample as well. V gene TRBV18 combines with J gene TRBJ2-1, with D unresolved. V was cut by 6 bases and J by 0 bases, with 9 bases left in between. CDR3 length: 14 residues. Per the germline V gene, CDR1 is KGHSH and CDR2 is LQKENI. CDR3: CASSPTSSYNEQFF. CDR3 DNA sequence: TGTGCCAGCTCTCCCACGAGCTCCTACAATGAGCAGTTCTTC.